The sequence of this TCR beta chain was determined in a study of T-cell reconstitution after alpha-beta-depleted transplantation in children. It was with unique molecular identifiers that the TCRbeta library was prepared. Each CDR3 protein gets one entry after TCRdb re-called the PCR reads with MiXCR. The repertoire consists of some 95,000 distinct CDR3 sequences, with less than 25% occurring once and the leading ten covering about a fifth. This sequence was found in a boy aged 2-15 years with acute lymphoblastic leukemia, due to receive a stem cell transplant. The input for sequencing was PBMCs, taken before TCRalphabeta/CD19-depleted stem cell transplant.

The CDR3 nucleotides read TGTGCCAGCTCACCACAGGACAGGGCCTTCTACGAGCAGTACTTC. It specifies CASSPQDRAFYEQYF. The rearrangement links TRBV18 to TRBJ2-7; 8 nucleotides agree with TRBD1. Unmatched junction bases numbered 5, after V lost 1 base and J lost 3 bases. CDR1 and CDR2 (germline): KGHSH, LQKENI. The CDR3 runs to 15 residues.